The T cell receptor (beta chain) described here comes from a study of follicular helper T cells after annual influenza vaccination. Background on the study: Across the 2013-2014, 2014-2015 and 2015-2016 vaccination seasons, some subjects were resampled. General observations from the study: ICOS+CD38+ cTfh clonality tracked population frequency, and its change tracked circulating plasmablast change.

This table comes from immunoSEQ multiplex PCR, and its TCRdb copy is limited to in-frame clones, with some not included. The sample records about 9,300 clones, about 87% being singletons. V lost 4 bases, J lost 2 bases, and 11 bases lay in between. CDR1 is LNHDA and CDR2 is SQIVND in the germline V gene (reference sequence). This CDR3 is built from 14 residues. As to this clone: Antigen unknown.

Time point of the sample: 2015-2016 season, pre-vaccination. Cells are cTfh (non-naive CD4+CXCR5+PD-1+), split by ICOS and CD38 into double-positive or double-negative. This rearrangement joins TRBV19 to TRBJ1-2; D is unclear. The TCR was taken from an adult who received the influenza vaccine. Material: CXCR5+ CD38- circulating T follicular helper cells from blood, obtained on the day of influenza vaccination. The subset here: circulating Tfh, non-naive CD4+CXCR5+PD-1+ (ICOS+CD38+ or ICOS-CD38-). DNA for the CDR3: TGTGCCAGTAGTACCCCATCCGGCAACTATGGCTACACCTTC. Encoded protein: CASSTPSGNYGYTF.